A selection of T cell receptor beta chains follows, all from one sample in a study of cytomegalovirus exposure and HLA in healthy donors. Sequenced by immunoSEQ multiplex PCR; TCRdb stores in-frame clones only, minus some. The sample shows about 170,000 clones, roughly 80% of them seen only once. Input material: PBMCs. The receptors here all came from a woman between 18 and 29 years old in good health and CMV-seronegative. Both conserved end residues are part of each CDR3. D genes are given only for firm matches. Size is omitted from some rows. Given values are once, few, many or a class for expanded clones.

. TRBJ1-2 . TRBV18 TGTGCCAGCTCACCACCGTTCATAAGCCCAGGCTACACCTTC CASSPPFISPGYTF
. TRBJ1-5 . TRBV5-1 TGCGCCAGCAGCTGGGGGGATAGCAATCAGCCCCAGCATTTT CASSWGDSNQPQHF
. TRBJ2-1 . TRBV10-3 TGTGCCATCAGTGAGGCGGGACGGGTCTCCTACAATGAGCAGTTCTTC CAISEAGRVSYNEQFF
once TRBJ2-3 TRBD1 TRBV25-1 TGTGCCAGCAGTCATCAAAGACACAGGGGGCAATTGGTGGATACGCAGTATTTT CASSHQRHRGQLVDTQYF
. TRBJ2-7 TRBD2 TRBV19 TGTGCCAGTAGTATAAAAGGTAGGGCTAGCGGGAGCAGCTCCTACGAGCAGTACTTC CASSIKGRASGSSSYEQYF
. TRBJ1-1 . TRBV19 TGTGCCAGTAGTAACAGGGTGAACACTGAAGCTTTCTTT CASSNRVNTEAFF
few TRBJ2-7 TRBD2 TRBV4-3 TGCGCCAGCAGCCAAGCATTAGCGGGAGGTTTCTACGAGCAGTACTTC CASSQALAGGFYEQYF
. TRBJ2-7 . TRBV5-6 TGTGCCAGCAGCCTCAGCTCCTACGAGCAGTACTTC CASSLSSYEQYF
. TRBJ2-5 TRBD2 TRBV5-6 TGTGCCAGCAGCTTGGTACTAGCGGGAGGTGCTGAGACCCAGTACTTC CASSLVLAGGAETQYF
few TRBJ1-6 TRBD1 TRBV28 TGTGCCAGCGGGACAGGGGGAAGTTCACCCCTCCACTTT CASGTGGSSPLHF
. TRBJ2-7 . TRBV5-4 TGTGCCAGCAGCTTGGGTATTGGTGGCAACGAGCAGTACTTC CASSLGIGGNEQYF
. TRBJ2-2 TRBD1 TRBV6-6 TGTGCCAGCAGTTTGGGGACAGGGGGGCCCGGGGAGCTGTTTTTT CASSLGTGGPGELFF
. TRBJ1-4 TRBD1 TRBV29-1 TGCAGCGTCCCCGACAGGGGAACCCGAAAACTGTTTTTT CSVPDRGTRKLFF
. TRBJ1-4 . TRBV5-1 TGCGCCAGCAGCTTGTCGGGGAACGAAAAACTGTTTTTT CASSLSGNEKLFF
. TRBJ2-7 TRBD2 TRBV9 TGTGCCAGCAGCGTAAGGCGGGAGGGCGAGCAGTACTTC CASSVRREGEQYF
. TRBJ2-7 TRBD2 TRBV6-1 TGTGCCAGCAGTGAACTTGCGGGGGAAAGCTCCTACGAGCAGTACTTC CASSELAGESSYEQYF
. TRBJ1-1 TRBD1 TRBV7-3 TGTGCCAGCAGCTTATCGGGACAGAGGAACACTGAAGCTTTCTTT CASSLSGQRNTEAFF
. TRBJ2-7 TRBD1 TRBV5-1 TGCGCCAGCAGCTTACAGGGGCAGAGCTCCTACGAGCAGTACTTC CASSLQGQSSYEQYF
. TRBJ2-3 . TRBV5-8 TGTGCCAGCAGCTTGGGAGAGATCTGGACAGATACGCAGTATTTT CASSLGEIWTDTQYF
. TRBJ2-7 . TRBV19 TGTGCCAGTAGCGACGGACACTACGAGCAGTACTTC CASSDGHYEQYF
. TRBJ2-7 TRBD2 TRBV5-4 TGTGCCAGCAGCCCACCGGGACTAGCGGCCTACGAGCAGTACTTC CASSPPGLAAYEQYF
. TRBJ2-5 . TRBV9 TGTGCCAGCAGCCGAGCCCACGGGGAGACCCAGTACTTC CASSRAHGETQYF
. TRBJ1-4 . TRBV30 TGTGCCTGGAGTGTAGGGAGGACCGCAACTAATGAAAAACTGTTTTTT CAWSVGRTATNEKLFF
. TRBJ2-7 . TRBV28 TGTGCCAGCCGCCCGGAGGGACAGAAAAACTACGAGCAGTACTTC CASRPEGQKNYEQYF
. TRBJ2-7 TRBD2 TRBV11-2 TGTGCCAGCAGATCGACTAGCGGAAAGAACTACGAGCAGTACTTC CASRSTSGKNYEQYF
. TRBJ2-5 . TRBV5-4 TGTGCCAGCAGCTTGAGGGGAACCGAGACCCAGTACTTC CASSLRGTETQYF
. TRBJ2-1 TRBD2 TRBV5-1 TGCGCCAGCAGCTTGGCTAGCGGATACAATGAGCAGTTCTTC CASSLASGYNEQFF
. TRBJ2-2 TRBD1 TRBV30 TGTGCCTGGAGCAAAGACAGGGGAGCCGGGGAGCTGTTTTTT CAWSKDRGAGELFF
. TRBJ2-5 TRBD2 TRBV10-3 TGTGCCATCAGTGTTGCGGGAGTACGAGAGACCCAGTACTTC CAISVAGVRETQYF
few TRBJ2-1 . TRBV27 TGTGCCAGCAGACCAACGAACTCACAGGGCCAGTTCTTC CASRPTNSQGQFF
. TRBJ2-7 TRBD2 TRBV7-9 TGTGCCAGCAGCTTTACATCAGGCGGGAGTAACGAGCAGTACTTC CASSFTSGGSNEQYF
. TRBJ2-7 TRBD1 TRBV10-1 TGCGCCAGCCCCGGACAGGATGATCAGTACTTC CASPGQDDQYF
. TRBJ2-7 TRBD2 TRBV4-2 TGTGCCAGCAGCCAGGGGGGTAGCGGGAGGGGGGACTCCTACGAGCAGTACTTC CASSQGGSGRGDSYEQYF
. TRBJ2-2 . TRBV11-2 TGTGCCAGCAGCTTAGTAACCGGGGAGCTGTTTTTT CASSLVTGELFF
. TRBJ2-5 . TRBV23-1 TGCGCCAGCAGTCCCCCTCCGGAGGTACCCCAAGAGACCCAGTACTTC CASSPPPEVPQETQYF
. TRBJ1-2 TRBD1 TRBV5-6 TGTGCCAGCAGCCAAAGGACAGGGGACGTAGATGGCTACACCTTC CASSQRTGDVDGYTF
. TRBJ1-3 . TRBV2 TGTGCCAGCAGCCTCGACAGGAGCTCTGGAAACACCATATATTTT CASSLDRSSGNTIYF
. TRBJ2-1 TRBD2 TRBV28 TGTGCCAGCAGTTCCGCTGGACTAGCGGGACTTTACAATGAGCAGTTCTTC CASSSAGLAGLYNEQFF
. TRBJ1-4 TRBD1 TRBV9 TGTGCCAGCAGCCCCCGGGACAGGGGGAACGAAAAACTGTTTTTT CASSPRDRGNEKLFF
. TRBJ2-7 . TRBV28 TGTGCCAGCGGAACAGCCGAGCAGTACTTC CASGTAEQYF
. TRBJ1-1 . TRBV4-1 TGCGCCAGCAGCCAAGATAGAACACAGCCAACCCCCCAAGGCACTGAAGCTTTCTTT CASSQDRTQPTPQGTEAFF
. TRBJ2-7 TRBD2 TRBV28 TGTGCCAGCAGTCTCCCGACTAGCGGGAGGGTAAGCTCCTACGAGCAGTACTTC CASSLPTSGRVSSYEQYF
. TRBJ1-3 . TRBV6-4 TGTGCCAGCAGTGACCAGGTCTCTGGAAACACCATATATTTT CASSDQVSGNTIYF
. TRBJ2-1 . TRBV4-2 TGTGCCAGCAGCCAGCTTAAAAGCGGTGCGGATGAGCAGTTCTTC CASSQLKSGADEQFF
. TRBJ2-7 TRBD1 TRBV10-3 TGTGCCATCAGCCCAGACAGGGGGTCCTACGAGCAGTACTTC CAISPDRGSYEQYF
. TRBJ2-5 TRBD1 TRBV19 TGTGCCAGTAGTATGGACAGGGAGGAGGAGACCCAGTACTTC CASSMDREEETQYF
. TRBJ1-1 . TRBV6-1 TGTGCCAGCAGTGGAGGGAGAATAGGCAAGGGGGAGGGTGGAGCTTTCTTT CASSGGRIGKGEGGAFF
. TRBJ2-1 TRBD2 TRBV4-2 TGTGCCAGCAGCCAATCCAGCGGGAGGGCGGCCGATGAGCAGTTCTTC CASSQSSGRAADEQFF
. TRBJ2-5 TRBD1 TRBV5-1 TGCGCCAGCAGCTTAGGACAGGGGGCTATCGTGACCCAGTACTTC CASSLGQGAIVTQYF
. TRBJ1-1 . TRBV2 TGTGCCAGCAGTGGGAGTACAATGAACACTGAAGCTTTCTTT CASSGSTMNTEAFF